The 24 T cell receptor beta chains listed next were all sequenced from one sample in a study of cytotoxic CD8 clonotypes in ibrutinib-treated CLL. Method: immunoSEQ multiplex PCR; TCRdb's copy keeps in-frame clones and lacks some. The sample records approximately 320,000 clones, 67% being singletons. The sequenced sample was PBMCs, obtained after 36 months of ibrutinib treatment. These receptors all come from a human donor with chronic lymphocytic leukemia.

V is TRBV6-1 and J is TRBJ1-1, with no clear D. CDR3 length: 14 amino acids. The germline V gene encodes CDR1 MNHNS and CDR2 SASEGT. Trimming stripped 3 bases from V and 5 bases from J, with 13 bases between. The CDR3 nucleotides read TGTGCCAGCAGTGATGAGGGAAGAAGGACTGAAGCTTTCTTT. It codes for CASSDEGRRTEAFF.

The chain links TRBV28 to TRBJ1-5, with TRBD1 matching over 9 bases. This CDR3 has 13 residues. Germline V gene sequence: CDR1 MDHEN, CDR2 SYDVKM. V lost 7 bases, J lost 7 bases, and 5 bases stayed unmatched. CDR3 in amino acids: CASNDRGEQPQHF. The CDR3 DNA is TGTGCCAGCAATGACAGGGGGGAACAGCCCCAGCATTTT.

V and J are TRBV19 and TRBJ2-2; the match to TRBD1 covers 8 bases. With 7 bases clipped from V and 3 bases from J, the junction kept 7 bases outside the gene matches. The CDR3 has 15 residues. Germline CDR1 reads LNHDA; CDR2 reads SQIVND (reference sequence). The CDR3 DNA reads as TGTGCCAGTAAGGAGAGGACAGGGTACACCGGGGAGCTGTTTTTT. Its translation: CASKERTGYTGELFF.

This chain joins TRBV7-9 and TRBJ1-4; 7 bases are a match to TRBD1. The CDR3 is 15 amino acids. Germline CDR1 is SEHNR and CDR2 is FQNEAQ (reference sequence). V lost 4 bases, J lost 6 bases, and 8 bases stayed unmatched. The CDR3 bases are TGTGCCAGCAGCTACTCGGGACAGCCTCATGAAAAACTGTTTTTT. This sequence encodes CASSYSGQPHEKLFF.

There are a few counts of this clone. The rearrangement joins TRBV5-1 to TRBJ2-3, with TRBD2 matching 7 bases. The CDR3 spans 14 residues. V trimming: 5 bases; J trimming: 0 bases; junction bases outside the gene matches: 3. Germline CDR1 SGHRS, CDR2 YFSETQ. CDR3: CASSYGGSTDTQYF. CDR3 nucleotides: TGCGCCAGCAGTTACGGGGGGAGCACAGATACGCAGTATTTT.

The chain carries TRBV13 and TRBJ2-3, with 12 positions matching TRBD2. Germline CDR1 is PRHDT and CDR2 is FYEKMQ (reference sequence). Trimming cost V 2 bases and J 0 bases; bases outside gene matches: 6. The CDR3 has 18 residues. Here the CDR3 DNA reads TGTGCCAGCAGCTTATTCGCTAGCGGGGGGGCGAGCACAGATACGCAGTATTTT. It encodes CASSLFASGGASTDTQYF.

This clone was seen only a few times. The chain uses TRBV19 and TRBJ2-7; the match to TRBD1 covers 7 bases. CDR1 is LNHDA, CDR2 SQIVND, per germline (reference sequence). The V segment lost 3 bases and the J segment 0 bases; nucleotides outside the gene matches: 2. This CDR3 has 14 residues. CDR3 region: CASSITGASYEQYF. The CDR3 DNA reads as TGTGCCAGTAGTATTACAGGGGCCTCCTACGAGCAGTACTTC.

This chain links TRBV19 with TRBJ1-3, with D uncertain. Germline V lookup: CDR1 LNHDA, CDR2 SQIVND (reference sequence). The CDR3 loop spans 14 amino acids. V lost 7 bases and J lost 2, with 12 bases in between. CDR3 nucleotide sequence: TGTGCCAGTACCCGGCGAGGGACTGGAAACACCATATATTTT. The encoded protein is CASTRRGTGNTIYF.

The chain carries TRBV5-4 and TRBJ2-3; 8 positions match TRBD2. The CDR3 is made up of 14 amino acids. Trimming cost V 4 bases and J 3 bases; bases outside gene matches: 4. From germline, CDR1 is SGHNT and CDR2 YYREEE (reference sequence). As DNA, the CDR3 is TGTGCCAGCAGCATGACTAGCGAAACAGATACGCAGTATTTT. This translates into CASSMTSETDTQYF.

The sample holds a few counts of this clone. The V gene is TRBV4-3, the J gene TRBJ2-7; TRBD1 matches 7 bases. The CDR3 spans 15 residues. V gave up 0 bases and J gave up 3 bases; unmatched junction bases: 5. Germline-derived CDR1 and CDR2 are LGHNA and YSLEER. The CDR3 here is CASSQDRDRDYEQYF. For the CDR3, the DNA is TGCGCCAGCAGCCAAGATCGCGACAGGGACTACGAGCAGTACTTC.

The rearrangement joins TRBV7-9 to TRBJ1-2, with D possibly TRBD1 on 6 matching bases. The CDR3 covers 17 residues. Germline lookup yields CDR1 SEHNR and CDR2 FQNEAQ (reference sequence). V lost 1 base and J lost 2, with 17 bases in between. CDR3 DNA sequence: TGTGCCAGCAGCTTAGTTACAGGGTTCCCGTCGAACTATGGCTACACCTTC. Translating it yields CASSLVTGFPSNYGYTF.

This chain connects TRBV9 to TRBJ2-5; 11 bases agree with TRBD1. Germline-derived CDR1 and CDR2 are SGDLS and YYNGEE. Losses at the gene ends were 4 bases for V and 4 bases for J; bases not matched to a gene: 9. The CDR3 totals 16 residues. The CDR3 DNA sequence: TGTGCCAGCAGCCCGCGAGCGGACAGGGGGCGAGAGACCCAGTACTTC. Translated: CASSPRADRGRETQYF.

This clone was found a few times. The rearrangement uses TRBV28 and TRBJ2-7, with 10 positions matching TRBD1. The junction had 7 bases not matched to a gene; V was cut back by 2 bases and J by 3 bases. This CDR3 has 16 residues. Germline V lookup: CDR1 MDHEN, CDR2 SYDVKM. The CDR3 region has the DNA TGTGCCAGCAGTTTACTTATCCGGGACAGGGGCTACGAGCAGTACTTC. It yields the protein CASSLLIRDRGYEQYF.

J is TRBJ1-1 and V is TRBV5-1; D not certain. Germline-derived CDR1 and CDR2 are SGHRS and YFSETQ. The V end was cut by 6 bases, the J end by 1 base, with 10 bases between. CDR3 length: 13 residues. CDR3 sequence reads: CASNLSPNTEAFF. As DNA, the CDR3 is TGCGCCAGCAACCTTTCGCCGAACACTGAAGCTTTCTTT. Supplemented by reference TRBV5-1 and TRBJ1-1, the full variable domain reads KAGVTQTPRYLIKTRGQQVTLSCSPISGHRSVSWYQQTPGQGLQFLFEYFSETQRNKGNFPGRFSGRQFSNSRSEMNVSTLELGDSALYLCASNLSPNTEAFFGQGTRLTVV.

Only a few counts were recorded for this clone. The chain recombines TRBV2 with TRBJ2-7, with D perhaps TRBD2 (5 bases). The germline V gene has CDR1 SNHLY and CDR2 FYNNEI. The V and J ends lost 8 bases and 0 bases respectively, with 11 bases between them. The CDR3 consists of 13 residues. The CDR3 protein is CASQSGGSYEQYF. The CDR3, as DNA: TGTGCCAGCCAAAGCGGTGGCTCCTACGAGCAGTACTTC.

The rearrangement links TRBV6-6 to TRBJ1-2; 7 bases agree with TRBD1. This CDR3 region has 12 residues. CDR1 and CDR2 (germline): MNHNY, SVGAGI (reference sequence). The V segment lost 6 bases and the J segment 5 bases; nucleotides outside the gene matches: 3. DNA of the CDR3: TGTGCCAGCAGCCGACAGGGATATGGCTACACCTTC. Amino acids: CASSRQGYGYTF.

The chain recombines TRBV19 with TRBJ2-2; a weak D match, TRBD1 (5 bases). Trimming removed 10 bases from V and 4 bases from J, with 13 bases in between. Germline values: CDR1 LNHDA, CDR2 SQIVND (reference sequence). The CDR3 is 13 amino acids. The DNA of the CDR3 is TGTGCCACCGCTTTGACAGTCACCGGGGAGCTGTTTTTT. This encodes CATALTVTGELFF.

The V and J genes are TRBV6-5 and TRBJ1-2, with 7 nucleotides matching TRBD1. The germline V gene has CDR1 MNHEY and CDR2 SVGAGI. V gave up 6 bases and J gave up 8 bases; unmatched junction bases: 12. The CDR3 contains 14 residues. This CDR3 is CASRVDREVSGYTF. The CDR3 nucleotides are TGTGCCAGCAGGGTTGACAGGGAAGTGAGCGGCTACACCTTC.

This clone showed up just a few times. The CDR3 DNA follows: TGTGCCAGCAGTGACTCTGGCCAGCCCCAGCATTTT. The encoded protein is CASSDSGQPQHF. J is TRBJ1-5 and V is TRBV6-4; D not certain. The CDR3 sequence is 12 residues long. Germline CDR1 reads MRHNA; CDR2 reads SNTAGT. V was shortened by 0 bases and J by 7 bases, with 4 bases between the two germline ends.

V and J are TRBV6-4 and TRBJ2-3; D uncertain. Trimming left V 2 bases short and J 1 base short, with 7 bases between. Germline loops: CDR1 MRHNA, CDR2 SNTAGT. The CDR3 sequence is 14 residues long. DNA of the CDR3: TGTGCCAGCAGTGACAACGAGGGCACAGATACGCAGTATTTT. Protein product: CASSDNEGTDTQYF.

This clone turned up a few times. The V and J genes are TRBV7-8 and TRBJ2-2; no clear D gene. V lost 6 bases, J lost 4 bases, and 6 bases lay in between. The CDR3 covers 12 residues. Germline V gene sequence: CDR1 SGHVS, CDR2 FQNEAQ. CDR3 protein: CASRVGTGELFF. The DNA of the CDR3 is TGTGCCAGCAGGGTGGGCACCGGGGAGCTGTTTTTT. The entire variable domain, with the rest obtained from reference TRBV7-8 and TRBJ2-2, is as follows: GAGVSQSPRYKVAKRGQDVALRCDPISGHVSLFWYQQALGQGPEFLTYFQNEAQLDKSGLPSDRFFAERPEGSVSTLKIQRTQQEDSAVYLCASRVGTGELFFGEGSRLTVL.

This clone was picked up one time. A much larger clone differs from this one at a single base, so this may be a read error. The V and J genes are TRBV18 and TRBJ2-3; weak D call: TRBD2 (6 bases). Germline CDR1 is KGHSH and CDR2 is LQKENI. The CDR3 runs to 16 residues. V shed 6 bases and J shed 2 bases, with 18 bases lying between them. The CDR3 spells CASSKTLARVTDTQYF. DNA of the CDR3: TGTGCCAGCTCCAAAACTCTAGCGAGAGTCACAGATACGCAGTATTTT.

J is TRBJ2-1 and V is TRBV4-1, with 16 bases identical to TRBD2. Germline V CDR1 and CDR2: MGHRA, YSYEKL. After removal of 3 bases from V and 1 base from J, the junction contained 15 bases not matched to a gene. This CDR3 region has 22 residues. The CDR3 sequence: CASSQLTTGTSGGAGSYNEQFF. The CDR3 bases are TGCGCCAGCAGCCAGCTAACGACCGGGACTAGCGGGGGGGCCGGGTCCTACAATGAGCAGTTCTTC.

The rearrangement links TRBV10-3 to TRBJ1-1, with 9 bases aligning to TRBD1. CDR1 and CDR2 (germline): ENHRY, SYGVKD. The CDR3 runs 16 residues. V gave up 10 bases and J gave up 0 bases; unmatched junction bases: 12. In DNA, the CDR3 is TGTGCCACCACTTACAGGACAGGGGCAATGAACACTGAAGCTTTCTTT. Protein sequence: CATTYRTGAMNTEAFF.